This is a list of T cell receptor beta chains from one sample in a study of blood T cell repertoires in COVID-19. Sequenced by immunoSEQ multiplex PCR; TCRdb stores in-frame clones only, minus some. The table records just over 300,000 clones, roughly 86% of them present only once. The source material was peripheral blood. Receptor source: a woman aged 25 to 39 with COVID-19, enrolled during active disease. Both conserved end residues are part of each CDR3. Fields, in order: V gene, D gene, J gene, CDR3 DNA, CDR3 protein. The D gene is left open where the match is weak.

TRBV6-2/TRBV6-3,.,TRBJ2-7,TGTGCCAGCAGTTACCGGAGGGGCCAAGCCCAGAATTCAGCCTACGAGCAGTACTTC,CASSYRRGQAQNSAYEQYF
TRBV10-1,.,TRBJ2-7,TGCGCCAGCAGTTACGGGAGATTCGGTCAGTACTTC,CASSYGRFGQYF
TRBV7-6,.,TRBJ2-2,TGTGCCAGCAGCTCAGTTGCCGGGGAGCTGTTTTTT,CASSSVAGELFF
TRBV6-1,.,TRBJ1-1,TGTGCCAGCAACAGAGCCTTTATGAACACTGAAGCTTTCTTT,CASNRAFMNTEAFF
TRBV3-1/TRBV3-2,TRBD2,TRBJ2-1,TGTGCCAGCAGCCAAAACCACTGGGGGGGGGATGAGCAGTTCTTC,CASSQNHWGGDEQFF
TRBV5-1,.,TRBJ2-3,TGCGCCAGCAGCTTGATAGGAAGCGAGGCCCCAGATACGCAGTATTTT,CASSLIGSEAPDTQYF
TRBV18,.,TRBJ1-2,TGTGCCAGCTCAAATCCGGGCTATGGCTACACCTTC,CASSNPGYGYTF
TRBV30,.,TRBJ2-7,TGTGCCTGGAGGGACAGATCCTACGAGCAGTACTTC,CAWRDRSYEQYF
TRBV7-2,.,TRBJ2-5,TGTGCCAGCAGCTTGGGACAAAGGGAGACCCAGTACTTC,CASSLGQRETQYF
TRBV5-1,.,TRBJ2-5,TGCGCCAGCAGCCTTACCCTTAGCGACCAAGAGACCCAGTACTTC,CASSLTLSDQETQYF
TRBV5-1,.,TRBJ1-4,TGCGCCAGCAGCTTCTCGGGGGGTACGGATGAAAAACTGTTTTTT,CASSFSGGTDEKLFF
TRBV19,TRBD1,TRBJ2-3,TGTGCCAGTAGTATACCGGGACAGGGAGGAGATACGCAGTATTTT,CASSIPGQGGDTQYF
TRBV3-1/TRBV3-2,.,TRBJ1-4,TGTGCCAGCAGCCCGGTCGGCAGGGCTAATGAAAAACTGTTTTTT,CASSPVGRANEKLFF
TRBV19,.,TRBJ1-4,TGTGCCAGTAGACAGATAGGGAGTACTAATGAAAAACTGTTTTTT,CASRQIGSTNEKLFF
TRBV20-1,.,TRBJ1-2,TGCAGTGCTAGAGACCGACTATTCCACACCTTC,CSARDRLFHTF
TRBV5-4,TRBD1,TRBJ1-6,TGTGCCAGCACCTTGGACAGGGTGAATTCACCCCTCCACTTT,CASTLDRVNSPLHF
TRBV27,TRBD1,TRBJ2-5,TGTGCCAGCAGTAACAGGGGAGAGACCCAGTACTTC,CASSNRGETQYF
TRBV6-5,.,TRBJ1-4,TGTGCCAGCAGTAACCCGGCAACTAATGAAAAACTGTTTTTT,CASSNPATNEKLFF
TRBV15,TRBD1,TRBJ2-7,TGTGCCACCAGCACGCGAACAGGGGGCGTCTACGAGCAGTACTTC,CATSTRTGGVYEQYF
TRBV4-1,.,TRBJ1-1,TGCGCCAGCAGCCAAGATGGGCGTGACACTGAAGCTTTCTTT,CASSQDGRDTEAFF